This T cell receptor (beta chain) was captured in a study of response to subunit inactivated influenza vaccine. This clonotype was found a few times. Its target is unknown. Whole-study results and caveats: Authors suggested each seasonal influenza vaccination recruits few new T cells.

One entry per CDR3 protein, called by TCRdb with MiXCR from the RT-PCR reads. In the table there are hundreds of thousands of distinct CDR3 sequences, less than 8% of which are singletons. This specimen was PBMCs from blood, taken approximately 25 months after vaccination. The receptor's source is a man aged 50 to 69 who received an inactivated influenza vaccine.

The CDR3 loop is CALSPEAGANVLTF. The CDR3 DNA reads TGTGCCCTTTCACCGGAGGCTGGGGCCAACGTCCTGACTTTC. The rearrangement uses TRBV6-2 or TRBV6-3 and TRBJ2-6; TRBD2 might be the D (5 bases). The CDR3 consists of 14 residues. Germline CDR1 reads MNHEY; CDR2 reads SVGEGT. Trimming removed 11 bases at V and 2 bases at J, with 13 bases between.